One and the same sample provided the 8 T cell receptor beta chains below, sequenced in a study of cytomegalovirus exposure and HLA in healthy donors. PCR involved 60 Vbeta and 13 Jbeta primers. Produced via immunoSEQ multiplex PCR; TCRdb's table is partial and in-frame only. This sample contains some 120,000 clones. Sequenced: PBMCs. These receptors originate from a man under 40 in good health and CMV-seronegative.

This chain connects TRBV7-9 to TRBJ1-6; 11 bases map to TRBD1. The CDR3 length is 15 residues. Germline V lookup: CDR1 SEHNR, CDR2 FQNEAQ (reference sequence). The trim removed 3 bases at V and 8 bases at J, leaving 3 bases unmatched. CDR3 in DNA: TGTGCCAGCAGCTTGGACAGGGGGCGGGATTCACCCCTCCACTTT. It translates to CASSLDRGRDSPLHF.

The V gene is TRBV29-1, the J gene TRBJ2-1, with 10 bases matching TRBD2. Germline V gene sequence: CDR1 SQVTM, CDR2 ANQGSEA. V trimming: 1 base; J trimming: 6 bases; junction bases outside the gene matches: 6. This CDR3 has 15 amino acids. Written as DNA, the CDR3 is TGCAGCGTTGAAGCTGGGACTAGCGTCGGCAATGAGCAGTTCTTC. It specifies CSVEAGTSVGNEQFF.

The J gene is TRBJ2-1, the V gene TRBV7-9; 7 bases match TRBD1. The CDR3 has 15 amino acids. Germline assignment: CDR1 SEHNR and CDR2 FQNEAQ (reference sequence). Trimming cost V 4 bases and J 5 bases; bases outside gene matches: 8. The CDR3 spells CASSSDRDVNNEQFF. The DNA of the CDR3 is TGTGCCAGCAGCTCAGACAGGGACGTCAACAATGAGCAGTTCTTC.

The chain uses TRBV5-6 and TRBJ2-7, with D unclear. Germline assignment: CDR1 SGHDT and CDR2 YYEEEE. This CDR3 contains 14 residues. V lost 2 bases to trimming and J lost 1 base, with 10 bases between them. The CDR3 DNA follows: TGTGCCAGCAGCTTACTCTCGGGTTCCTACGAGCAGTACTTC. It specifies CASSLLSGSYEQYF.

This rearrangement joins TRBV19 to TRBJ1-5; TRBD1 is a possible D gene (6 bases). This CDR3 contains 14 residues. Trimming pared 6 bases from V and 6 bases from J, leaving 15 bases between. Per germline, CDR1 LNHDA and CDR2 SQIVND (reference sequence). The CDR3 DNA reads TGTGCCAGTAGCAACACAGGGAACGCTCAGCCCCAGCATTTT. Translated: CASSNTGNAQPQHF.

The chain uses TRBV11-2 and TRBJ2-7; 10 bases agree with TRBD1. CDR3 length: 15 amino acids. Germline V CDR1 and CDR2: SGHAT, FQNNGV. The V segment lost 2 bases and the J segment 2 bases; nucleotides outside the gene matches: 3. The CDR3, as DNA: TGTGCCAGCAGCTTAAGGACAGGGGGAACCTACGAGCAGTACTTC. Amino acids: CASSLRTGGTYEQYF.

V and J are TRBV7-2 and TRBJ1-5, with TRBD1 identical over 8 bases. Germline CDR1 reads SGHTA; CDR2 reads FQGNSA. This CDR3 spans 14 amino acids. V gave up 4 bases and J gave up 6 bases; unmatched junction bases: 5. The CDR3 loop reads CASSSTGGTQPQHF. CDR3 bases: TGTGCCAGCAGCTCCACAGGGGGGACTCAGCCCCAGCATTTT.

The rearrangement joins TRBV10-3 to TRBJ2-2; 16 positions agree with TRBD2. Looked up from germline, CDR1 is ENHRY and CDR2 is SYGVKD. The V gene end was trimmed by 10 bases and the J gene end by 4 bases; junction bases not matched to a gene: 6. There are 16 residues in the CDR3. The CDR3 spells CATKGTSGRVTGELFF. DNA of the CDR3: TGTGCCACCAAGGGGACTAGCGGGAGGGTCACCGGGGAGCTGTTTTTT.